This T cell receptor (beta chain) was profiled in a study of T cells after yellow fever vaccination. The study, taken as a whole, reports: Researchers report a weaker secondary response that nonetheless peaked faster, day 5 versus 15.

MiXCR, applied by TCRdb to the 5' RACE reads, yields one record per CDR3 protein. The table has some 320,000 distinct CDR3 sequences, roughly 10% seen once. The CDR3 loop spans 12 amino acids. V lost 3 bases and J 5 bases, leaving 8 bases between the germline ends. CDR1 DFQATT and CDR2 SNEGSKA come from the germline V gene (reference sequence). This clonotype came up a few times. Its target is unknown. The sequences come from CD4+ T cells sorted from PBMCs, collected 45 days after the yellow fever booster vaccination. The source is a man aged 18 to 29 who received the YFV17D yellow fever vaccine. The V call is TRBV20-1, the J call TRBJ1-5, with unresolved D. CDR3 sequence: CSASQNYQPQHF. In nucleotides, the CDR3 is TGCAGTGCTAGTCAGAATTATCAGCCCCAGCATTTT.